One and the same sample provided the 21 T cell receptor beta chains below, sequenced in a study of cytomegalovirus exposure and HLA in healthy donors. TCRdb's copy holds only in-frame clones and misses some; the assay was immunoSEQ multiplex PCR. The table includes about 160,000 clones, around 92% detected once. The sample consisted of PBMCs. The origin of the receptors is a man in his late teens or twenties in good health and CMV-seropositive.

This rearrangement joins TRBV11-1 to TRBJ2-1; 7 nucleotides align to TRBD1. V lost 5 bases and J lost 1; bases outside the gene matches: 5. The CDR3 runs 15 residues. CDR1 is SGHAT and CDR2 is FQDESV in the germline V gene (reference sequence). CDR3 amino acids: CASSPRGRSYNEQFF. The CDR3, as DNA: TGTGCCAGCAGCCCGAGGGGGCGGTCCTACAATGAGCAGTTCTTC.

This chain uses TRBV2 with TRBJ2-7; TRBD1 matches at 9 bases. Germline CDR1 is SNHLY and CDR2 is FYNNEI. This CDR3 is built from 12 residues. V dropped 7 bases and J dropped 6; count of bases not matched to a gene: 4. CDR3 loop: CASTGQGSEQYF. The CDR3 nucleotides are TGTGCCAGCACGGGACAGGGTAGCGAGCAGTACTTC.

This clone showed up just a few times. The genes are TRBV2 and TRBJ2-7; possible D gene TRBD2, 8 bases. CDR1 is SNHLY and CDR2 is FYNNEI in the germline V gene. The CDR3 extends over 14 amino acids. Trimming removed 8 bases at V and 4 bases at J, with 18 bases between. CDR3 nucleotides: TGTGCCAGCGGCGGGGGGACAGATTCTTACGAGCAGTACTTC. Residues: CASGGGTDSYEQYF.

V is TRBV5-1 and J is TRBJ1-5; 9 bases match TRBD1. Germline lookup yields CDR1 SGHRS and CDR2 YFSETQ. Unmatched junction bases numbered 2, after V lost 0 bases and J lost 1 base. There are 16 residues in the CDR3. The CDR3 DNA sequence: TGCGCCAGCAGCTTGGACGGGACAGGGAGCAATCAGCCCCAGCATTTT. As protein: CASSLDGTGSNQPQHF.

This sequence joins TRBV5-6 and TRBJ1-2, with 7 positions matching TRBD1. The germline gives CDR1 SGHDT, CDR2 YYEEEE. The CDR3 length is 14 residues. V trimming: 1 base; J trimming: 5 bases; junction bases outside the gene matches: 5. Written as DNA, the CDR3 is TGTGCCAGCAGCTTGCGAGGGGGCAGATATGGCTACACCTTC. This gives the protein CASSLRGGRYGYTF.

This sequence joins TRBV27 and TRBJ2-7, with 9 bases fitting TRBD1. Looked up from germline, CDR1 is MNHEY and CDR2 is SMNVEV (reference sequence). J was trimmed by 3 bases and V by 5 bases; bases with no gene match: 8. The CDR3 extends over 15 amino acids. CDR3 DNA: TGTGCCAGCAGTCTTATACAGGGGGCGGACTACGAGCAGTACTTC. Protein product: CASSLIQGADYEQYF.

CDR3 nucleotide sequence: TGTGCCAGCAGCCCCTCCAACGACTCTCCCACAGATACGCAGTATTTT. Translation: CASSPSNDSPTDTQYF. V is TRBV11-1 and J is TRBJ2-3; D gene unclear. Germline assignment: CDR1 SGHAT and CDR2 FQDESV (reference sequence). CDR3 length: 16 residues. Trimming took 5 bases from V and 2 from J, leaving 17 bases between them.

In DNA form, the CDR3 reads TGTGCCAGCAGCAAAGCTCTAGGGGGTCCCACAGATACGCAGTATTTT. It specifies CASSKALGGPTDTQYF. The chain recombines TRBV21-1 with TRBJ2-3; the D call of TRBD1 is as the table states it, not checked on the DNA. TRBV21-1 is a listed pseudogene. The CDR3 is made up of 16 amino acids.

V usage is TRBV11-2 and J usage is TRBJ2-7; 7 nucleotides line up with TRBD1. Trimming at V came to 5 bases and at J to 0 bases, leaving 10 bases not matched to a gene. Germline V lookup: CDR1 SGHAT, CDR2 FQNNGV. The CDR3 is 16 amino acids. The CDR3 region has the DNA TGTGCCAGCAGCGTCCTACCGGGACAGTCCTCCTACGAGCAGTACTTC. Translated: CASSVLPGQSSYEQYF.

The rearrangement uses TRBV7-9 and TRBJ2-2; weak D call: TRBD2 (5 bases). Trimming removed 5 bases at V and 5 bases at J, with 15 bases between. Germline V gene data show CDR1 as SEHNR and CDR2 as FQNEAQ (reference sequence). The CDR3 has 15 amino acids. The DNA of the CDR3 is TGTGCCAGCAGCCCGGACTTGGCTAGGACCGGGGAGCTGTTTTTT. Protein product: CASSPDLARTGELFF.

This clone has just one count. This chain joins TRBV11-2 and TRBJ2-1, with D unclear. The germline CDR1 and CDR2 sequences are SGHAT and FQNNGV. Trimming pared 3 bases from V and 13 bases from J, leaving 10 bases between. The CDR3 consists of 11 residues. The CDR3 is CASSFLEFQFF. In DNA form, the CDR3 reads TGTGCCAGCAGCTTTTTGGAGTTCCAGTTCTTC.

The chain carries TRBV10-3 and TRBJ2-2; 7 nucleotides line up with TRBD2. Germline trimming cut 4 bases from V and 5 bases from J; bases unmatched to any gene: 1. The germline V gene has CDR1 ENHRY and CDR2 SYGVKD. This CDR3 is 13 amino acids long. This chain's CDR3 is CAISGEGTGELFF. The DNA for the CDR3 is TGTGCCATCAGTGGGGAGGGGACCGGGGAGCTGTTTTTT.

The chain couples TRBV29-1 to TRBJ1-1, with D hard to call. Germline V lookup: CDR1 SQVTM, CDR2 ANQGSEA. This CDR3 contains 16 residues. Trimming took 4 bases from V and 3 from J, leaving 21 bases between them. The CDR3: CSVVVPRWPWHTEAFF. The CDR3 region has the DNA TGCAGCGTTGTGGTTCCCCGTTGGCCGTGGCACACTGAAGCTTTCTTT.

This rearrangement joins TRBV19 to TRBJ2-3; 7 bases fit TRBD1. The germline V gene has CDR1 LNHDA and CDR2 SQIVND (reference sequence). CDR3 size: 15 residues. V lost 2 bases and J lost 0; bases outside the gene matches: 2. The CDR3, as DNA: TGTGCCAGTAGTATAACAGGGGCCAGCACAGATACGCAGTATTTT. Amino acid sequence: CASSITGASTDTQYF.

The V gene is TRBV28, the J gene TRBJ2-7, with 7 bases matching TRBD1. CDR1 MDHEN and CDR2 SYDVKM come from the germline V gene. V was clipped by 5 bases and J by 3 bases; unmatched bases: 10. The CDR3 is made up of 15 amino acids. The CDR3 nucleotides are TGTGCCAGCAGTAAGTCCGGGACAGAAAGCTACGAGCAGTACTTC. Residues: CASSKSGTESYEQYF.

The chain employs TRBV6-6 and TRBJ1-1; no clear D. The V and J ends lost 0 bases and 2 bases respectively, with 10 bases between them. Germline values: CDR1 MNHNY, CDR2 SVGAGI (reference sequence). This CDR3 region has 15 residues. In DNA form, the CDR3 reads TGTGCCAGCAGTTACTCAGAGGGTTTAAACACTGAAGCTTTCTTT. Its protein is CASSYSEGLNTEAFF.

The chain joins TRBV5-4 to TRBJ1-2; TRBD1 matches 9 bases. This CDR3 contains 19 residues. Germline CDR1 reads SGHNT; CDR2 reads YYREEE (reference sequence). V gave up 4 bases and J gave up 2 bases; unmatched junction bases: 18. CDR3 amino acids: CASSPGTVAGTGRNYGYTF. The CDR3 DNA sequence: TGTGCCAGCAGCCCCGGAACCGTCGCCGGGACAGGGAGGAACTATGGCTACACCTTC.

This chain joins TRBV5-1 and TRBJ1-1, with D maybe TRBD1 (6 bases). CDR1 is SGHRS and CDR2 is YFSETQ in the germline V gene. This CDR3 has 13 amino acids. V gave up 4 bases and J gave up 5 bases, with 12 bases separating them. This chain's CDR3 is CASSITGRTEAFF. DNA of the CDR3: TGCGCCAGCAGCATAACAGGGCGGACTGAAGCTTTCTTT.

The gene calls are TRBV6-1 and TRBJ1-5; a weak D match, TRBD1 (5 bases). This CDR3 contains 14 residues. V lost 2 bases to trimming and J lost 2 bases, with 7 bases between them. Germline V gives CDR1 MNHNS, CDR2 SASEGT. DNA of the CDR3: TGTGCCAGCAGTGAATGGGGCGGCAATCAGCCCCAGCATTTT. Translating it yields CASSEWGGNQPQHF.

This chain connects TRBV5-6 to TRBJ2-3, with a possible D match to TRBD2 (5 bases). The germline CDR1 and CDR2 sequences are SGHDT and YYEEEE. The germline V and J ends were trimmed by 2 bases and 4 bases, with 8 bases remaining between them. CDR3 length: 13 amino acids. This chain's CDR3 is CASSLLRADTQYF. Written as DNA, the CDR3 is TGTGCCAGCAGCTTACTGAGGGCAGATACGCAGTATTTT.

The gene calls are TRBV4-1 and TRBJ1-1, with D uncertain. The germline gives CDR1 MGHRA, CDR2 YSYEKL. CDR3 size: 14 residues. V was cut by 1 base and J by 11 bases, with 17 bases left in between. CDR3 sequence (DNA): TGCGCCAGCAGCCAAGGTGACCCAAGACTCTCGGCTTTCTTT. As protein: CASSQGDPRLSAFF.